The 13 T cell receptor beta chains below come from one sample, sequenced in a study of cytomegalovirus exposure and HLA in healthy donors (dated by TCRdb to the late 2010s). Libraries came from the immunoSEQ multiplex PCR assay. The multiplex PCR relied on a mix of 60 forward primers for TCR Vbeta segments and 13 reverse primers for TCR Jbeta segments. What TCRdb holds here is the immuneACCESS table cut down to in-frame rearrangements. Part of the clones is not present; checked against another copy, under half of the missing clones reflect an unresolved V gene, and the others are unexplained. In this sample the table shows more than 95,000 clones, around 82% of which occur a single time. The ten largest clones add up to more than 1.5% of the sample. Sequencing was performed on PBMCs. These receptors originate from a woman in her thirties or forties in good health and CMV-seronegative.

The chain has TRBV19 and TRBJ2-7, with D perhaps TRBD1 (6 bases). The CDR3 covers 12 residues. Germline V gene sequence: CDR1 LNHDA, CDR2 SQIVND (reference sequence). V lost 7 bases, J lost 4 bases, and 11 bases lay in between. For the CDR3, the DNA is TGTGCCAGTATGGACAGCTTGTACGAGCAGTACTTC. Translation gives CASMDSLYEQYF.

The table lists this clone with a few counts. DNA for the CDR3: TGTGCCAGCAGCGTAGGGGGACAGAGCTCCTACGAGCAGTACTTC. It codes for CASSVGGQSSYEQYF. This chain joins TRBV9 and TRBJ2-7; 7 bases are shared with TRBD1. The CDR3 spans 15 residues. V shed 0 bases and J 0 bases; nucleotides not matched to a gene: 3. CDR1 SGDLS and CDR2 YYNGEE come from the germline V gene.

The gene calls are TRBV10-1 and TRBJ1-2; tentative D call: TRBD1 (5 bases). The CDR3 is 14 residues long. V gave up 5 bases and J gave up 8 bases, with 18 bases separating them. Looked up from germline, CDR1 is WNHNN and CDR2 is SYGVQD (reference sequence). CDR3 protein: CASSLREGMRGYTF. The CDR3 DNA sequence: TGCGCCAGCAGTCTCAGGGAGGGCATGAGAGGCTACACCTTC.

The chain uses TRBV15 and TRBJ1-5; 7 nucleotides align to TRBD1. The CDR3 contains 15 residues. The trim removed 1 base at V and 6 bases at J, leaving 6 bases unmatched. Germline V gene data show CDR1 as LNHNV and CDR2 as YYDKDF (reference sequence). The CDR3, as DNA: TGTGCCACCAGCAGAGGACAGGGCCCTAGTCAGCCCCAGCATTTT. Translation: CATSRGQGPSQPQHF. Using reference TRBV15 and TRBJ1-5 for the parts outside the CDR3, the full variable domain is DAMVIQNPRYQVTQFGKPVTLSCSQTLNHNVMYWYQQKSSQAPKLLFHYYDKDFNNEADTPDNFQSRRPNTSFCFLDIRSPGLGDTAMYLCATSRGQGPSQPQHFGDGTRLSIL.

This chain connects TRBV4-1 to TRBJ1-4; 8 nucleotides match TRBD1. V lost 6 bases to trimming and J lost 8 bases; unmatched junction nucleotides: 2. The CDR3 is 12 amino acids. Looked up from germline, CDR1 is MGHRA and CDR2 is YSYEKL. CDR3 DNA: TGCGCCAGCAGTCAGGGGGCAGAAAAACTGTTTTTT. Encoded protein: CASSQGAEKLFF.

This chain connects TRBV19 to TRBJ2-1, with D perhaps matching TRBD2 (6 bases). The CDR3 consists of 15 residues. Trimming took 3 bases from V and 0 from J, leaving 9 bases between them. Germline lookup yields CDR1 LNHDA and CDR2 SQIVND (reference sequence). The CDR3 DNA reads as TGTGCCAGTAGTATGCTCGGGGGCTCCTACAATGAGCAGTTCTTC. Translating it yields CASSMLGGSYNEQFF.

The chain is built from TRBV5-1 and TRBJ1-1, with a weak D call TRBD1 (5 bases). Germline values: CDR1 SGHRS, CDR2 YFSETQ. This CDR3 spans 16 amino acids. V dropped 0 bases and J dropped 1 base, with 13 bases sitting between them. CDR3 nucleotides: TGCGCCAGCAGCTTGGCTTACCGGGGGAAGAACACTGAAGCTTTCTTT. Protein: CASSLAYRGKNTEAFF.

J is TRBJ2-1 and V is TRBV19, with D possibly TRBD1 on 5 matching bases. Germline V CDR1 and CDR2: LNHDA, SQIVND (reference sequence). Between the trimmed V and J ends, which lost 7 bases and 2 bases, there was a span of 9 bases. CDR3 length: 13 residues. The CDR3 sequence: CASTGLTYNEQFF. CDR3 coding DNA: TGTGCCAGTACAGGGCTAACCTACAATGAGCAGTTCTTC.

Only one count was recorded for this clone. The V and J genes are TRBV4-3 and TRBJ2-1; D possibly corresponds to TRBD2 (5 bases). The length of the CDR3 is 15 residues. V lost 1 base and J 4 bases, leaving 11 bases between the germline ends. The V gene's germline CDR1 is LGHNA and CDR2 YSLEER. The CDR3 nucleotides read TGCGCCAGCAGCCAAGGGCTTTGGGAGTACAATGAGCAGTTCTTC. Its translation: CASSQGLWEYNEQFF.

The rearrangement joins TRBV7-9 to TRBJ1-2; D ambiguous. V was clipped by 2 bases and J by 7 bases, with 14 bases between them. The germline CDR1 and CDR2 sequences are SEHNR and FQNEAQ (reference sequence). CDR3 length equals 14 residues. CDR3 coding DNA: TGTGCCAGCAGCTTATCCCAGGCGGGTGGTGGCTACACCTTC. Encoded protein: CASSLSQAGGGYTF. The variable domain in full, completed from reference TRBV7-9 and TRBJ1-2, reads DTGVSQNPRHKITKRGQNVTFRCDPISEHNRLYWYRQTLGQGPEFLTYFQNEAQLEKSRLLSDRFSAERPKGSFSTLEIQRTEQGDSAMYLCASSLSQAGGGYTFGSGTRLTVV.

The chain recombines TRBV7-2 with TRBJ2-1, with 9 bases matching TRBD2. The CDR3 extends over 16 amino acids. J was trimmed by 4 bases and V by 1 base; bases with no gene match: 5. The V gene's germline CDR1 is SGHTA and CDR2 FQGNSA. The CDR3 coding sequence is TGTGCCAGCAGCTTAGGGGGTGCGGGAGGGTACAATGAGCAGTTCTTC. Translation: CASSLGGAGGYNEQFF.

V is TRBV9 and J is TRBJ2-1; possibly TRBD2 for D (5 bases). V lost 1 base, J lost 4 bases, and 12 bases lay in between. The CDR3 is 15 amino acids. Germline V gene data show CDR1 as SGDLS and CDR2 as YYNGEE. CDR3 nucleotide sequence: TGTGCCAGCAGCGTACGGGAAGGATCATACAATGAGCAGTTCTTC. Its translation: CASSVREGSYNEQFF.

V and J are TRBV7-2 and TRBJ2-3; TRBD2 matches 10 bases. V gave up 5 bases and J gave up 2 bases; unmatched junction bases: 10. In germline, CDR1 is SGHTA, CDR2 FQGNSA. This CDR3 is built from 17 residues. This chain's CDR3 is CASSPRTGTSVTDTQYF. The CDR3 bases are TGTGCCAGCAGCCCACGCACCGGGACTAGCGTCACAGATACGCAGTATTTT.